This T cell receptor beta chain was identified during a study of vaccination effects on CD4 cells after COVID-19. Clones were sequenced by immunoSEQ multiplex PCR, and TCRdb holds only the in-frame ones, with some missing. The sample lists tens of thousands of clones, 72% seen once, with under 30% in the top ten. As to this clone: Its antigen is not identified. The same CDR3 arises from other DNA sequences in this sample as well.

Upon completion of 10 days in culture, CD4+ T cells were isolated. Study-level findings and limits: The post-vaccine spike-reactive clones of convalescents showed a predominance of new vaccine-induced clones.

V was shortened by 0 bases and J by 0 bases, with 5 bases between the two germline ends. This CDR3 is built from 14 residues. Per the germline V gene, CDR1 is SGDLS and CDR2 is YYNGEE. This clonotype originated in a human donor who had a prior SARS-CoV-2 infection. The sequencing here drew on CD4+ T cells from PBMCs cultured without peptide, taken before COVID-19 vaccination. The V and J genes are TRBV9 and TRBJ2-3, with TRBD1 as a possible D gene (5 bases). The CDR3 bases are TGTGCCAGCAGCGTAGGGGGCAGCACAGATACGCAGTATTTT. Translation gives CASSVGGSTDTQYF. Full variable domain (outside the CDR3, taken from reference TRBV9 and TRBJ2-3): DSGVTQTPKHLITATGQRVTLRCSPRSGDLSVYWYQQSLDQGLQFLIQYYNGEERAKGNILERFSAQQFPDLHSELNLSSLELGDSALYFCASSVGGSTDTQYFGPGTRLTVL.